These 27 T cell receptor beta chains originate from one sample sequenced in a study of shared clonotypes between healthy human individuals. In the naive CD8 group, cells lacked CD45RO and were positively selected for CCR7, so terminally differentiated effector memory CD45RA+ cells were left out. The method was immunoSEQ multiplex PCR; TCRdb's version includes in-frame clones alone and lacks a portion of them. The repertoire holds hundreds of thousands of clones, with roughly 96% as singletons. The specimen was naive CD8+ T cells sorted from blood. The receptors shown here come from a woman in her 30s in good health.

CDR3 sequence (DNA): TGCGCCAGCAGCCTGGACAGGGAGCCTAATGAAAAACTGTTTTTT. Translation: CASSLDREPNEKLFF. The chain recombines TRBV4-1 with TRBJ1-4, with 8 bases identical to TRBD1. The germline V gene encodes CDR1 MGHRA and CDR2 YSYEKL. This CDR3 has 15 residues. Losses at the gene ends were 4 bases for V and 3 bases for J; bases not matched to a gene: 4.

The V call is TRBV25-1, the J call TRBJ2-1; TRBD1 matches at 7 bases. V dropped 2 bases and J dropped 8; count of bases not matched to a gene: 12. The CDR3 sequence is 16 residues long. CDR1 and CDR2 from the germline V gene are MGHDK and SYGVNS. The CDR3 bases are TGTGCCAGCAGTGAAAAGCAGGGGGAAAGTGCCGATGAGCAGTTCTTC. Protein product: CASSEKQGESADEQFF.

The J gene is TRBJ2-1, the V gene TRBV2, with 8 bases aligning to TRBD1. The V gene end was trimmed by 7 bases and the J gene end by 1 base; junction bases not matched to a gene: 9. Germline values: CDR1 SNHLY, CDR2 FYNNEI. The CDR3 covers 16 residues. CDR3 bases: TGTGCCAGCACCGCCGTTGGGACAGGATCCTACAATGAGCAGTTCTTC. Its protein is CASTAVGTGSYNEQFF.

This chain links TRBV28 with TRBJ1-2; D is perhaps TRBD1 (5 bases). The CDR3 length is 12 residues. V lost 6 bases, J lost 5 bases, and 10 bases lay in between. The V gene's germline CDR1 is MDHEN and CDR2 SYDVKM. The DNA for the CDR3 is TGTGCCAGCAGCAAACGACAGTATGGCTACACCTTC. This gives the protein CASSKRQYGYTF.

This rearrangement joins TRBV9 to TRBJ2-5; D gene ambiguous. CDR3 length: 14 residues. Between the trimmed V and J ends, which lost 3 bases and 3 bases, there was a span of 12 bases. Germline V gene sequence: CDR1 SGDLS, CDR2 YYNGEE. The DNA of the CDR3 is TGTGCCAGCAGCGGATCAGGTTGGGAAGAGACCCAGTACTTC. Amino acid sequence: CASSGSGWEETQYF.

The rearrangement joins TRBV7-2 to TRBJ1-5; D unresolved. V lost 2 bases and J 0 bases, leaving 8 bases between the germline ends. Germline V gene sequence: CDR1 SGHTA, CDR2 FQGNSA. The CDR3 extends over 15 amino acids. Written as DNA, the CDR3 is TGTGCCAGCAGCTTAAATGGCGATAGCAATCAGCCCCAGCATTTT. Translation gives CASSLNGDSNQPQHF.

The J gene is TRBJ2-3, the V gene TRBV13; D is possibly TRBD2 (5 bases). This CDR3 is built from 15 residues. The V gene lost 5 bases and the J gene lost 5 bases, with 17 bases spanning the gap. Per germline, CDR1 PRHDT and CDR2 FYEKMQ (reference sequence). CDR3 amino acids: CASSPSRGPGDTQYF. The CDR3 bases are TGTGCCAGCAGCCCTTCGAGAGGGCCAGGAGATACGCAGTATTTT.

The chain is built from TRBV5-6 and TRBJ2-3; 8 positions match TRBD1. The germline V gene encodes CDR1 SGHDT and CDR2 YYEEEE. V dropped 0 bases and J dropped 0; count of bases not matched to a gene: 0. This CDR3 is 15 amino acids long. The CDR3 bases are TGTGCCAGCAGCTTGGGACAGGGGAGCACAGATACGCAGTATTTT. Protein sequence: CASSLGQGSTDTQYF.

This clone has only one observation. The chain joins TRBV7-6 to TRBJ2-3, with TRBD2 matching 11 bases. The junction had 2 bases not matched to a gene; V was cut back by 4 bases and J by 2 bases. The germline CDR1 and CDR2 sequences are SGHVS and FNYEAQ. This CDR3 region has 15 residues. CDR3 sequence reads: CASSSLAGVTDTQYF. CDR3 coding DNA: TGTGCCAGCAGCTCACTAGCGGGGGTCACAGATACGCAGTATTTT.

The V and J genes are TRBV19 and TRBJ2-7; TRBD2 matches 7 bases. Germline V gene sequence: CDR1 LNHDA, CDR2 SQIVND (reference sequence). This CDR3 comprises 16 residues. Losses at the gene ends were 4 bases for V and 3 bases for J; bases not matched to a gene: 12. The CDR3 is CASSTNPPGLLYEQYF. DNA of the CDR3: TGTGCCAGTAGTACAAACCCTCCGGGACTACTCTACGAGCAGTACTTC.

The table lists this clone with a count of one. J is TRBJ2-1 and V is TRBV5-1; no firm D call. The CDR3 is made up of 15 amino acids. Germline V gene sequence: CDR1 SGHRS, CDR2 YFSETQ. V lost 0 bases and J 3 bases, leaving 10 bases between the germline ends. CDR3 coding DNA: TGCGCCAGCAGCTTGGCCATAGGTAACTACAATGAGCAGTTCTTC. Its protein product is CASSLAIGNYNEQFF.

This clone was recorded once. This chain connects TRBV30 to TRBJ2-7, with D hard to call. The CDR3 is 12 amino acids. Trimming stripped 3 bases from V and 1 base from J, with 7 bases between. Germline assignment: CDR1 GTSNPN and CDR2 SVGIG (reference sequence). The CDR3 reads CAWSSGSYEQYF. In DNA form, the CDR3 reads TGTGCCTGGAGCTCCGGTTCCTACGAGCAGTACTTC. Together with reference TRBV30 and TRBJ2-7, the CDR3 gives the full variable domain: SQTIHQWPATLVQPVGSPLSLECTVEGTSNPNLYWYRQAAGRGLQLLFYSVGIGQISSEVPQNLSASRPQDRQFILSSKKLLLSDSGFYLCAWSSGSYEQYFGPGTRLTVT.

This clone showed up just a few times. This sequence joins TRBV2 and TRBJ1-5; maybe TRBD1 (6 bases). This CDR3 comprises 15 residues. Germline V lookup: CDR1 SNHLY, CDR2 FYNNEI. V lost 3 bases, J lost 3 bases, and 12 bases lay in between. As DNA, the CDR3 is TGTGCCAGCAGTGACTTGGGACACATCAATCAGCCCCAGCATTTT. It translates to CASSDLGHINQPQHF.

V usage is TRBV7-9 and J usage is TRBJ2-3; perhaps TRBD2 as D (6 bases). The V end lost 5 bases, the J end lost 2 bases, and 11 bases lay between the germline ends. Germline V gene data show CDR1 as SEHNR and CDR2 as FQNEAQ (reference sequence). This CDR3 has 14 residues. The CDR3 sequence: CASSRGLNTDTQYF. DNA of the CDR3: TGTGCCAGCAGCCGGGGACTCAACACAGATACGCAGTATTTT.

Comments on this clone: Additional DNA sequences in this sample encode the identical CDR3. The V call is TRBV7-9, the J call TRBJ1-5; D is uncertain. Germline V gene lookup returns CDR1 SEHNR and CDR2 FQNEAQ (reference sequence). This CDR3 has 14 amino acids. V was trimmed by 1 base and J by 2 bases, leaving 6 bases between them. The CDR3 nucleotides read TGTGCCAGCAGCTTAGGTCAGGGCAATCAGCCCCAGCATTTT. This sequence encodes CASSLGQGNQPQHF.

This chain connects TRBV27 to TRBJ2-7; 7 bases line up with TRBD1. Per the germline V gene, CDR1 is MNHEY and CDR2 is SMNVEV (reference sequence). This CDR3 has 17 amino acids. V trimming: 4 bases; J trimming: 1 base; junction bases outside the gene matches: 13. The CDR3 DNA follows: TGTGCCAGCAGTTGGACCCCGACAGGGTCGTCGTCCTACGAGCAGTACTTC. Its translation: CASSWTPTGSSSYEQYF.

This chain uses TRBV11-3 with TRBJ2-2, with 7 bases fitting TRBD1. Germline CDR1 SGHNT, CDR2 YENEEA. V lost 5 bases, J lost 6 bases, and 15 bases stayed unmatched. CDR3 length: 17 amino acids. CDR3 loop: CASSDRTGRQLPGELFF. The CDR3 nucleotides are TGTGCCAGCAGCGACCGGACAGGCCGACAACTGCCCGGGGAGCTGTTTTTT.

A note on this clone: The sample has other DNA sequences that encode this CDR3 too. V and J are TRBV7-9 and TRBJ1-1; D gene unclear. The CDR3 sequence is 12 residues long. Trimming pared 3 bases from V and 4 bases from J, leaving 6 bases between. Germline CDR1 SEHNR, CDR2 FQNEAQ (reference sequence). CDR3 DNA sequence: TGTGCCAGCAGCTTGAAGGGCACTGAAGCTTTCTTT. It is translated as CASSLKGTEAFF.

V gene TRBV5-8 combines with J gene TRBJ2-1, with D perhaps given as TRBD1 or TRBD2 (5 bases each). Between the trimmed V and J ends, which lost 0 bases and 2 bases, there was a span of 12 bases. CDR3 size: 16 residues. Germline CDR1 SGHTS, CDR2 YDEGEE. The CDR3 DNA reads TGTGCCAGCAGCTTGGTTGGGGGAAGGGCCTACAATGAGCAGTTCTTC. It is translated as CASSLVGGRAYNEQFF.

The chain uses TRBV9 and TRBJ2-7; D not resolved. This CDR3 is built from 13 residues. V was pared by 4 bases and J by 1 base, with 9 bases between. CDR1 is SGDLS, CDR2 YYNGEE, per germline. The CDR3 here is CASSPWVSYEQYF. The DNA for the CDR3 is TGTGCCAGCAGCCCCTGGGTGTCCTACGAGCAGTACTTC.

Concerning this clone itself: Different DNA sequences within this sample yield the same CDR3. The chain couples TRBV11-2 to TRBJ2-2; D is undetermined. The V end was cut by 1 base, the J end by 8 bases, with 5 bases between. Germline CDR1 reads SGHAT; CDR2 reads FQNNGV. The CDR3 covers 12 residues. Written as DNA, the CDR3 is TGTGCCAGCAGCTTAGCAACGGGGGAGCTGTTTTTT. Encoded protein: CASSLATGELFF.

The V and J genes are TRBV7-3 and TRBJ2-1, with D perhaps TRBD1 (5 bases). Germline CDR1 reads SGHTA; CDR2 reads FQGTGA. Trimming pared 0 bases from V and 2 bases from J, leaving 8 bases between. The CDR3 consists of 15 residues. CDR3 nucleotides: TGTGCCAGCAGCTTAACAGGGGAAGCCTACAATGAGCAGTTCTTC. Its translation: CASSLTGEAYNEQFF.

This chain links TRBV29-1 with TRBJ2-7, with 10 nucleotides matching TRBD1. V trimming: 7 bases; J trimming: 10 bases; junction bases outside the gene matches: 10. CDR3 length: 12 amino acids. Per germline, CDR1 SQVTM and CDR2 ANQGSEA. The CDR3 here is CSARTGGTDQYF. The CDR3 DNA sequence: TGCAGCGCCCGGACAGGGGGGACAGACCAGTACTTC.

The chain is built from TRBV27 and TRBJ2-3; 9 bases map to TRBD2. V was clipped by 4 bases and J by 2 bases; unmatched bases: 4. CDR1 and CDR2 (germline): MNHEY, SMNVEV (reference sequence). This CDR3 has 15 amino acids. The CDR3: CASSSLAGITDTQYF. CDR3 coding DNA: TGTGCCAGCAGTTCGCTAGCGGGAATCACAGATACGCAGTATTTT.

The V gene is TRBV5-4, the J gene TRBJ1-3; 11 nucleotides match TRBD1. After removal of 3 bases from V and 4 bases from J, the junction contained 9 bases not matched to a gene. Germline loops: CDR1 SGHNT, CDR2 YYREEE (reference sequence). The CDR3 is 17 amino acids. In nucleotides, the CDR3 is TGTGCCAGCAGCTCCGGGACAGGGGGTGTCGACGGAAACACCATATATTTT. Protein product: CASSSGTGGVDGNTIYF.

The chain has TRBV9 and TRBJ2-7, with 8 bases that match TRBD2. The CDR3 runs 14 residues. CDR1 SGDLS and CDR2 YYNGEE come from the germline V gene. After removal of 2 bases from V and 5 bases from J, the junction contained 6 bases not matched to a gene. CDR3 sequence: CASSVGGEVHEQYF. In nucleotides, the CDR3 is TGTGCCAGCAGCGTCGGGGGGGAGGTCCACGAGCAGTACTTC.

The rearrangement links TRBV6-6 to TRBJ2-7; 14 nucleotides line up with TRBD2. This CDR3 spans 16 amino acids. The germline CDR1 and CDR2 sequences are MNHNY and SVGAGI (reference sequence). V trimming: 6 bases; J trimming: 5 bases; junction bases outside the gene matches: 9. This CDR3 reads CASSPWTSGRSHEQYF. In nucleotides, the CDR3 is TGTGCCAGCAGCCCATGGACTAGCGGGAGGAGCCACGAGCAGTACTTC.